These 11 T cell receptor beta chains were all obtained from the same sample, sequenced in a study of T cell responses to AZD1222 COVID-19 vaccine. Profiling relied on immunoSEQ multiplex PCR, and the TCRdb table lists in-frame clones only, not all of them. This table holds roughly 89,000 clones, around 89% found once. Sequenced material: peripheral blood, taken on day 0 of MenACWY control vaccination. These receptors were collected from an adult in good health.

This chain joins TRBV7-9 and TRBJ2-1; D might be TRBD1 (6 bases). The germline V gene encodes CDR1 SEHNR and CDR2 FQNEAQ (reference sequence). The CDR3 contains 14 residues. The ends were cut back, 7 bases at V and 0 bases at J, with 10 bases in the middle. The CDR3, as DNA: TGTGCCAGCACAAACAGGGCCTCCTACAATGAGCAGTTCTTC. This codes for CASTNRASYNEQFF.

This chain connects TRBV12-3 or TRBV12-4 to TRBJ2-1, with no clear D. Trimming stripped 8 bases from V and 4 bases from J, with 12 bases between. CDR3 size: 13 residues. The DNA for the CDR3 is TGTGCCAGCCGATTAAAGGCATACAATGAGCAGTTCTTC. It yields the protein CASRLKAYNEQFF.

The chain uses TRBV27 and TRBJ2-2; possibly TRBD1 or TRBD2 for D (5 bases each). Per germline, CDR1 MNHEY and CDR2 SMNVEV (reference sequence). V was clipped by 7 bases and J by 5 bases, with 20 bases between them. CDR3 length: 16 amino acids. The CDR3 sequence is CASTSYRLGETGELFF. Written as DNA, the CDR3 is TGTGCCAGCACAAGTTATCGTTTGGGGGAAACCGGGGAGCTGTTTTTT.

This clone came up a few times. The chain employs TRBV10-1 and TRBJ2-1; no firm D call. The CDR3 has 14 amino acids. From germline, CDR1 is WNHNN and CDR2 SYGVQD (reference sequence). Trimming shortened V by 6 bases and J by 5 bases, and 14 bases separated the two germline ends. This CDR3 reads CASSEKGTNNEQFF. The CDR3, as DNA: TGCGCCAGCAGCGAGAAGGGCACCAACAATGAGCAGTTCTTC.

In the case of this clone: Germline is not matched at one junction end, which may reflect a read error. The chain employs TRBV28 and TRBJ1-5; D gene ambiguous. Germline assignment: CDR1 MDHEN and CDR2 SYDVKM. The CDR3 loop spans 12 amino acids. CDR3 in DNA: TGTGCCAGCCGGACCCTTAATCGGCCCCAGCATTTT. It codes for CASRTLNRPQHF.

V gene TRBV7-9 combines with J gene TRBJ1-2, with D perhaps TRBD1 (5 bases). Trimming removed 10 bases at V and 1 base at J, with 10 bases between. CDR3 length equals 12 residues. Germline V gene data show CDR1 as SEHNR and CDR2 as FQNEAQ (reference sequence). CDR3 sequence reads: CATWGGNYGYTF. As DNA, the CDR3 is TGTGCCACCTGGGGGGGTAACTATGGCTACACCTTC. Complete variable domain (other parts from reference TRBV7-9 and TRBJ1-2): DTGVSQNPRHKITKRGQNVTFRCDPISEHNRLYWYRQTLGQGPEFLTYFQNEAQLEKSRLLSDRFSAERPKGSFSTLEIQRTEQGDSAMYLCATWGGNYGYTFGSGTRLTVV.

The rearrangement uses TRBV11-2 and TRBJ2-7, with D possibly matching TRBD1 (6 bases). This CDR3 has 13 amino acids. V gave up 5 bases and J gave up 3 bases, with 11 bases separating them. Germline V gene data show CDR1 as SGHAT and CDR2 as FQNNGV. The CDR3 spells CASSPRDNYEQYF. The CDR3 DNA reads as TGTGCCAGCAGCCCCCGGGACAACTACGAGCAGTACTTC.

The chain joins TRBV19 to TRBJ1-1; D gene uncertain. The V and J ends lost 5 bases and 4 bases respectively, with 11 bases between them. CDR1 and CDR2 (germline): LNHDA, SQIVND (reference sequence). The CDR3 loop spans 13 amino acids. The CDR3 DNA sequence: TGTGCCAGTAGTGGGGTTGAAGGCACTGAAGCTTTCTTT. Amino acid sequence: CASSGVEGTEAFF.

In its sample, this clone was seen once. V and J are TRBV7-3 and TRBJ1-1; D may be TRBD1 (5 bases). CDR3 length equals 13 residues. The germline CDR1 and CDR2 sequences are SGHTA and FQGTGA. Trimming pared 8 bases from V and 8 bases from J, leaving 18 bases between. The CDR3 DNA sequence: TGTGCCAGCTGTCTAAACCGGGACGGAGAAGCTTTCTTT. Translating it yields CASCLNRDGEAFF. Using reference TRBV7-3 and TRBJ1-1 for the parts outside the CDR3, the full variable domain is GAGVSQTPSNKVTEKGKYVELRCDPISGHTALYWYRQSLGQGPEFLIYFQGTGAADDSGLPNDRFFAVRPEGSVSTLKIQRTERGDSAVYLCASCLNRDGEAFFGQGTRLTVV.

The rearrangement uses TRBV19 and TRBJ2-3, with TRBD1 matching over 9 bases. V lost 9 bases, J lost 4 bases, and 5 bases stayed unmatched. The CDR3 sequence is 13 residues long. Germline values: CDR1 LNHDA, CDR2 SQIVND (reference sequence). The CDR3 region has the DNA TGTGCCAGCCGACAGGGGGGGGCAGATACGCAGTATTTT. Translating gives CASRQGGADTQYF.

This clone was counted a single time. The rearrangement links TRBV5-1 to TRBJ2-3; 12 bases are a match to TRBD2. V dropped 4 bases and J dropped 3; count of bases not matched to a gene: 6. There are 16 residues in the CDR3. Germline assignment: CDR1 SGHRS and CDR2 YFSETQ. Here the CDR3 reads CASSVTSGSRTDTQYF. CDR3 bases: TGCGCCAGCAGCGTGACTAGCGGGAGTAGAACAGATACGCAGTATTTT.